Below, one T cell receptor beta chain is given with its context. Original handling: Nucleated cell counts were estimated from reference gene primer amplification. Produced via immunoSEQ multiplex PCR; TCRdb's table is partial and in-frame only. D and trimming were read from the DNA, whereas the V and J calls and clone size are those reported in that table. Among about 47,000 clones listed, around 90% were seen once. This record belongs to a study of blood T cell repertoires in COVID-19. The overall study: The United States, Italy and Spain provided the acute and convalescent COVID-19 samples. T cells, B-cell-depleted T cells, or PBMCs supplied cDNA or gDNA.

The receptor comes from a man between 45 and 60 years old with active COVID-19. The sequencing input was peripheral blood.

CDR3 nucleotide sequence: TGCACCAGCAGCCAGGTGACAGGGGTCAAGACAGGGCTGGCCACTGAAGCTTTCTTT. Translation gives CTSSQVTGVKTGLATEAFF. This chain uses TRBV1 with TRBJ1-1; TRBD1, the D gene given by the table, was not confirmed from the DNA. TRBV1 constitutes a pseudogene. This CDR3 has 19 residues.